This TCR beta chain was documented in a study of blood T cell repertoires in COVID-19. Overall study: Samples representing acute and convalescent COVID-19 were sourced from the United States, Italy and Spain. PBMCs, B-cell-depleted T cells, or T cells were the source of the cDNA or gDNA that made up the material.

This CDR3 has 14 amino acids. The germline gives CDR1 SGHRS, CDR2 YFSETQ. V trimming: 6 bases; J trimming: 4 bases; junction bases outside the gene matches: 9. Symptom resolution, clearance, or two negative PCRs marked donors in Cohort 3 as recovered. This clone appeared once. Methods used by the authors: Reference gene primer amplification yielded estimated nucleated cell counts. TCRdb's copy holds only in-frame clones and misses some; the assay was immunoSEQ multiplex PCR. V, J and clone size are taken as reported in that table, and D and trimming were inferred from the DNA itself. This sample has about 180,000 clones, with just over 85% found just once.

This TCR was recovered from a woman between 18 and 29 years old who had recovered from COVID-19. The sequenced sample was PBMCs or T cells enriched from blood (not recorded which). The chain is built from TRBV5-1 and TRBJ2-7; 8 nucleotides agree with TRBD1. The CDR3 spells CASKASGGLYEQYF. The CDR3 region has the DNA TGCGCCAGCAAGGCCTCAGGGGGCCTATACGAGCAGTACTTC.